The clone carrying this T cell receptor (beta chain) has a count of ten or more. No antigen is known for it. This CDR3 is built from 14 residues. Germline values: CDR1 SGDLS, CDR2 YYNGEE. The V gene lost 2 bases and the J gene lost 6 bases, with 11 bases spanning the gap. This specimen belongs to a study of early T cells in non-severe SARS-CoV-2 infection. Study details: The sequenced material was bulk RNA from unsorted whole blood, and its chains were unpaired.

Attached unique molecular identifiers marked individual cDNA molecules. Each CDR3 protein is one row after TCRdb ran MiXCR on the 5' RACE reads. The sample shows 25,000 to 30,000 distinct CDR3 sequences, around 4.5% of them seen only once. The study, taken as a whole, reports: Private and CD4 specificities were missed by VDJdb matching, which favored anti-spike CD8 responses.

The TCR sequence derives from an adult who was a healthcare worker with PCR-confirmed SARS-CoV-2 infection or an uninfected control (not recorded which). The rearrangement joins TRBV9 to TRBJ2-2, with a weak D call TRBD1 (6 bases). Sequencing input: whole blood. CDR3 in amino acids: CASSVTGSPGELFF. Written as DNA, the CDR3 is TGTGCCAGCAGCGTTACAGGGAGCCCCGGGGAGCTGTTTTTT.